Described below is a single T cell receptor (beta chain) sequence and its context. The PCR contained 60 Vbeta and 13 Jbeta primers. The assay was immunoSEQ multiplex PCR, and TCRdb's table has in-frame clones only and misses some. The repertoire holds about 96,000 clones, with about four fifths as singletons. This sample is drawn from a study of cytomegalovirus exposure and HLA in healthy donors. On the study more broadly: HLA-typed donors contributed about 85 million unique TCRs, which were held in an early data release.

CDR3 size: 15 residues. Germline V lookup: CDR1 PRHDT, CDR2 FYEKMQ (reference sequence). V lost 6 bases and J lost 2; bases outside the gene matches: 7. The chain couples TRBV13 to TRBJ1-3; 7 bases align to TRBD1. The sequenced material came from PBMCs. This sequence originates from an older woman in good health and CMV-seropositive. The CDR3 loop reads CASRQGDSAGNTIYF. CDR3 DNA sequence: TGTGCCAGCAGGCAGGGGGACAGTGCTGGAAACACCATATATTTT.